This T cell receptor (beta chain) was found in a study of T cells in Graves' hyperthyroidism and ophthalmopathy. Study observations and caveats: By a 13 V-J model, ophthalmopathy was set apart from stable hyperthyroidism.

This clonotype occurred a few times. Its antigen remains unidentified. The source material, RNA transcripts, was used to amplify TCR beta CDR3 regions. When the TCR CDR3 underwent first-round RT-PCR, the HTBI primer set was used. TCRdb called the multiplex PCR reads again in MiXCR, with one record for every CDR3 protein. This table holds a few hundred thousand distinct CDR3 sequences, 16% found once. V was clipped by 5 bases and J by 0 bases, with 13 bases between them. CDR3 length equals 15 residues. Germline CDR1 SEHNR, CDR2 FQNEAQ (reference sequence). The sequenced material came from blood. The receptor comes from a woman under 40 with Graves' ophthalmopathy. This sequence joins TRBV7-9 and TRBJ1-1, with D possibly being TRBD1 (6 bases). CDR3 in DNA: TGTGCCAGCAGCGTACAGGGTCGGATGAACACTGAAGCTTTCTTT. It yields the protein CASSVQGRMNTEAFF.